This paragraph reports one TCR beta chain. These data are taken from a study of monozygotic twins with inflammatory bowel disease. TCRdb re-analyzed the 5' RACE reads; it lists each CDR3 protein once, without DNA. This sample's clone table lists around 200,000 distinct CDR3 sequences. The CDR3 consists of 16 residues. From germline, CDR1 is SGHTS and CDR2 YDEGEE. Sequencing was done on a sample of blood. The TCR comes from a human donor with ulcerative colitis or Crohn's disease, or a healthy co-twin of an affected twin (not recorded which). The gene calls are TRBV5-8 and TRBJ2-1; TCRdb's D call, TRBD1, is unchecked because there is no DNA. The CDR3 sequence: CASSWYRGRVYNEQFF. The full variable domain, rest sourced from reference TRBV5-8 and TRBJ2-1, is EAGVTQSPTHLIKTRGQQATLRCSPISGHTSVYWYQQALGLGLQFLLWYDEGEERNRGNFPPRFSGRQFPNYSSELNVNALELEDSALYLCASSWYRGRVYNEQFFGPGTRLTVL.